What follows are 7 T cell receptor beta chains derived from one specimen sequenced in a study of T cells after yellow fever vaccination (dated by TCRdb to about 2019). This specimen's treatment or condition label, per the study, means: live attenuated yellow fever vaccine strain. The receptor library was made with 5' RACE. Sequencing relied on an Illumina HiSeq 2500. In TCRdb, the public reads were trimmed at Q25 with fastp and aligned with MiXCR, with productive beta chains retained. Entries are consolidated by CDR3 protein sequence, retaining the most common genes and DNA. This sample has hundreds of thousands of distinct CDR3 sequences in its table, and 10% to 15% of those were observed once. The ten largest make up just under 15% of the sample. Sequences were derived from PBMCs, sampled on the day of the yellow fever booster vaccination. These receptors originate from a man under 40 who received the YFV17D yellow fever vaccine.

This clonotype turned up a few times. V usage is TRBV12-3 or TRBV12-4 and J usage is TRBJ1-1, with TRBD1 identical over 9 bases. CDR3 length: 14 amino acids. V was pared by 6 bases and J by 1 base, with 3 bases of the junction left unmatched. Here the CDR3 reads CASRVDRGNTEAFF. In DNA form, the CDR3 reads TGTGCCAGCAGGGTGGACAGGGGGAACACTGAAGCTTTCTTT.

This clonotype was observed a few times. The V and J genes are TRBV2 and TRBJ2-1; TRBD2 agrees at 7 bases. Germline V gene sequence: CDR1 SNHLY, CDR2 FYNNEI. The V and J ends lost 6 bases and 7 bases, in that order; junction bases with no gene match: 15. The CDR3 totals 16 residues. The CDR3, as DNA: TGTGCCAGCAGACCCGTCGTCGGACTAGGGAGAAATGAGCAGTTCTTC. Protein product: CASRPVVGLGRNEQFF. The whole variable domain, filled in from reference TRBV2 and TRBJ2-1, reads EPEVTQTPSHQVTQMGQEVILRCVPISNHLYFYWYRQILGQKVEFLVSFYNNEISEKSEIFDDQFSVERPDGSNFTLKIRSTKLEDSAMYFCASRPVVGLGRNEQFFGPGTRLTVL.

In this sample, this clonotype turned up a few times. As DNA, the CDR3 is TGCAGCGTGCCAAAGGGTAATGAGCAGTTCTTC. Amino acid sequence: CSVPKGNEQFF. This chain connects TRBV29-1 to TRBJ2-1; D unresolved. The CDR3 is made up of 11 amino acids. Trimming took 6 bases from V and 7 from J, leaving 10 bases between them. Germline CDR1 reads SQVTM; CDR2 reads ANQGSEA.

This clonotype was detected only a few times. The CDR3 DNA reads TGTGCCAGCAGTTACAGTCCCAGGGAAGGGAATGAAGCTTTCTTT. It translates to CASSYSPREGNEAFF. The chain carries TRBV6-5 and TRBJ1-1; D possibly corresponds to TRBD1 (5 bases). The CDR3 length is 15 residues. V was shortened by 2 bases and J by 7 bases, with 17 bases between the two germline ends. Germline V gene data show CDR1 as MNHEY and CDR2 as SVGAGI.

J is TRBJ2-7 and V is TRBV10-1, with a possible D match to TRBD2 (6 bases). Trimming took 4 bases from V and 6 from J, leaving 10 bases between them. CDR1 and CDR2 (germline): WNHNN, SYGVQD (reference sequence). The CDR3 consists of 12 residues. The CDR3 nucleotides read TGCGCCAGCAGTGTTATCGGGGGCGAGCAGTACTTC. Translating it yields CASSVIGGEQYF.

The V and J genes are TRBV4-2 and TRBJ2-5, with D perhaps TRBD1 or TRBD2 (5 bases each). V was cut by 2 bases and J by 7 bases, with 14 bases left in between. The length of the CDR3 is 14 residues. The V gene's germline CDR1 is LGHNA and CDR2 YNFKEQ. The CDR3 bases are TGTGCCAGCAGCCAATCGGACATTCGGGGGACCCAGTACTTC. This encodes CASSQSDIRGTQYF.

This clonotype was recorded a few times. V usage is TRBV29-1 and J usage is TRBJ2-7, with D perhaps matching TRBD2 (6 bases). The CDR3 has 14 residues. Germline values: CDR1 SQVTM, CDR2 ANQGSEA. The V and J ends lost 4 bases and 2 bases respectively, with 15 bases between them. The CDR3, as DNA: TGCAGCGTTGCCGGAGGGACCGCTCCCTACGAGCAGTACTTC. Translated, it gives CSVAGGTAPYEQYF.